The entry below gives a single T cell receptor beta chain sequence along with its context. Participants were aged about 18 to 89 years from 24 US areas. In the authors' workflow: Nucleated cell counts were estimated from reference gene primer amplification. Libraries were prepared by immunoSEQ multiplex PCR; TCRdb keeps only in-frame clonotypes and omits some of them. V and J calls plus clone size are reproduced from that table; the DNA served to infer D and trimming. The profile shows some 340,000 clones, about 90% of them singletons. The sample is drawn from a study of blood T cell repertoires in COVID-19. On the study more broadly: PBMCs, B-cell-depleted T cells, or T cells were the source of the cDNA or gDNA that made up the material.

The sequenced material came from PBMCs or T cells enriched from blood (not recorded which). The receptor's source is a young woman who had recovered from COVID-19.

This CDR3 reads CASRDGQNYGYTF. For the CDR3, the DNA is TGTGCCAGCAGGGATGGACAGAACTATGGCTACACCTTC. This chain joins TRBV6-5 and TRBJ1-2; possible D gene TRBD1, 6 bases. Per germline, CDR1 MNHEY and CDR2 SVGAGI. The V and J ends lost 6 bases and 2 bases respectively, with 10 bases between them. The CDR3 covers 13 residues.